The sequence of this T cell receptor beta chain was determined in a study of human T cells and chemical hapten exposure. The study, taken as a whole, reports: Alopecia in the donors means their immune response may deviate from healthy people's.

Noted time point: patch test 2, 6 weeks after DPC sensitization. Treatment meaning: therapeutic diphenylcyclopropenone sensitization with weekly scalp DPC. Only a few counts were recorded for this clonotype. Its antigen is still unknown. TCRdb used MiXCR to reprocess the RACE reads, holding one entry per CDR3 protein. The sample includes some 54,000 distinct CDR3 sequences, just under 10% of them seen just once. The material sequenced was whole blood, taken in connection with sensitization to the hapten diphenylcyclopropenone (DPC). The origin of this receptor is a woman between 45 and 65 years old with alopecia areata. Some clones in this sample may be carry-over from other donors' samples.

CDR3 region: CASSLQVGATYEQYF. The CDR3 nucleotides read TGCGCCAGCAGCTTGCAAGTGGGGGCGACCTACGAGCAGTACTTC. V is TRBV5-1 and J is TRBJ2-7, with D perhaps matching TRBD1 (6 bases). Trimming left V 1 base short and J 2 bases short, with 13 bases between. The CDR3 sequence is 15 residues long. Germline V lookup: CDR1 SGHRS, CDR2 YFSETQ.